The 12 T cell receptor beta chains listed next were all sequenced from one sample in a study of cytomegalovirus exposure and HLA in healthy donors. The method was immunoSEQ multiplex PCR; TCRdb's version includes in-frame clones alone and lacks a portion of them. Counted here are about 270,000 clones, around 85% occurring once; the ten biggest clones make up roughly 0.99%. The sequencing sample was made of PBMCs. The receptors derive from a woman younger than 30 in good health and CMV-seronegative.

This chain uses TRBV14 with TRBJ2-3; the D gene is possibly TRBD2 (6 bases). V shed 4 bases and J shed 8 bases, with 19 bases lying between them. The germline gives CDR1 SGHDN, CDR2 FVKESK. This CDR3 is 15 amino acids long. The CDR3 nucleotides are TGTGCCAGCAGCCCGGGACTCACCACCACCCTTACGCAGTATTTT. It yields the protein CASSPGLTTTLTQYF.

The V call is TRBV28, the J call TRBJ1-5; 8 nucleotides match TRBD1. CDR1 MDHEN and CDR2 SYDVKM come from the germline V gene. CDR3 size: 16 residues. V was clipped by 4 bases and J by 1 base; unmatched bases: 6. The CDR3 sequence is CASSSRTGRSNQPQHF. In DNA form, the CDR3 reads TGTGCCAGCAGTTCCAGGACAGGGAGAAGCAATCAGCCCCAGCATTTT. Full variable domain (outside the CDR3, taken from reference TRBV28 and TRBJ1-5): DVKVTQSSRYLVKRTGEKVFLECVQDMDHENMFWYRQDPGLGLRLIYFSYDVKMKEKGDIPEGYSVSREKKERFSLILESASTNQTSMYLCASSSRTGRSNQPQHFGDGTRLSIL.

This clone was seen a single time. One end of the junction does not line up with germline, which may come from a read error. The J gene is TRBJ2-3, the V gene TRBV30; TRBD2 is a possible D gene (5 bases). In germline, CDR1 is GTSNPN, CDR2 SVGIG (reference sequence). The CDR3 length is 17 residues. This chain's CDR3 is CAWSVLGTYPSTDTQYF. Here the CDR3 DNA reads TGTGCCTGGAGTGTACTAGGTACTTATCCCAGCACCGATACGCAGTATTTT. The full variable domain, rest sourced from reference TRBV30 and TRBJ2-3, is SQTIHQWPATLVQPVGSPLSLECTVEGTSNPNLYWYRQAAGRGLQLLFYSVGIGQISSEVPQNLSASRPQDRQFILSSKKLLLSDSGFYLCAWSVLGTYPSTDTQYFGPGTRLTVL.

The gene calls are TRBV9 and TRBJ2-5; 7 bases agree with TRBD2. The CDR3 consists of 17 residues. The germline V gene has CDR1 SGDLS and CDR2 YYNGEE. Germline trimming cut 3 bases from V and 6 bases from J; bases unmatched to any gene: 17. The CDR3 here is CASSATGGGGVRQTQYF. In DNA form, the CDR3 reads TGTGCCAGCAGCGCCACGGGCGGCGGGGGTGTAAGGCAGACCCAGTACTTC.

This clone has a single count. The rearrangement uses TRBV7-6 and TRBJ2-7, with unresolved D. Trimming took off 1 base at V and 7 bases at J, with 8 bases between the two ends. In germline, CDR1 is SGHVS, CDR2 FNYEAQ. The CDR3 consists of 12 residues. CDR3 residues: CASSLGSREQYF. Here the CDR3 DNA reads TGTGCCAGCAGCTTAGGGTCTAGGGAGCAGTACTTC.

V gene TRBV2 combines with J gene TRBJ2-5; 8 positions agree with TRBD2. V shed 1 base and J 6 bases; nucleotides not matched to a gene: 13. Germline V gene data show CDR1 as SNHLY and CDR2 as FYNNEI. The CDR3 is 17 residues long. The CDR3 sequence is CASSEEIGLAFIQTQYF. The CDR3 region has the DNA TGTGCCAGCAGTGAAGAAATAGGACTAGCTTTCATCCAGACCCAGTACTTC.

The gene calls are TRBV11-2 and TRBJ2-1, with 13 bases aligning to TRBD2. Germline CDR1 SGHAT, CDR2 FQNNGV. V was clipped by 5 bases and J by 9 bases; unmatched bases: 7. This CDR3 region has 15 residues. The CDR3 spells CASSITSGGAVEQFF. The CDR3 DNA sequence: TGTGCCAGCAGCATCACTAGCGGGGGGGCCGTTGAGCAGTTCTTC.

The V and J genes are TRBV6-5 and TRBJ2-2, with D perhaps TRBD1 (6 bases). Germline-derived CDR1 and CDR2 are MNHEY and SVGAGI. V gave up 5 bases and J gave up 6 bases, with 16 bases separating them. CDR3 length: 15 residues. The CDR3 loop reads CASSPPGVRAGELFF. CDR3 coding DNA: TGTGCCAGCAGTCCCCCAGGGGTACGGGCCGGGGAGCTGTTTTTT.

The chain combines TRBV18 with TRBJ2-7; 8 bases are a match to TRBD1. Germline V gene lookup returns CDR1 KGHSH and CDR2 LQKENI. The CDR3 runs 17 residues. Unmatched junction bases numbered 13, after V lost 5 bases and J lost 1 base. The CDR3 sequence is CASSADYQGAISYEQYF. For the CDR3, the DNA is TGTGCCAGCTCAGCGGATTATCAGGGGGCTATATCCTACGAGCAGTACTTC.

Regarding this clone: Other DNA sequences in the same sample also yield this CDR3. In nucleotides, the CDR3 is TGTGCCAGCAGAATCCGGGACAGGGGTTCCTACGAGCAGTACTTC. Its translation is CASRIRDRGSYEQYF. V usage is TRBV6-5 and J usage is TRBJ2-7; 10 bases line up with TRBD1. Germline-derived CDR1 and CDR2 are MNHEY and SVGAGI. The CDR3 consists of 15 residues. V shed 6 bases and J 1 base; nucleotides not matched to a gene: 6.

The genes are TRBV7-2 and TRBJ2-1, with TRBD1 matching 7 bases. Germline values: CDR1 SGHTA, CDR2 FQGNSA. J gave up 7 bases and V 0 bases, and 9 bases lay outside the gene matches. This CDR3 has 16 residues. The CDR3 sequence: CASSLASTGVRNEQFF. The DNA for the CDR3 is TGTGCCAGCAGCTTAGCGTCCACAGGGGTTCGGAATGAGCAGTTCTTC.

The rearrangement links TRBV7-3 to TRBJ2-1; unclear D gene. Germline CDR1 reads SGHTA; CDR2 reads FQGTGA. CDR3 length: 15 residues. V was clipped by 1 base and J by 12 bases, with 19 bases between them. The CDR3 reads CASSLKAGSDIGQFF. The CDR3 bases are TGTGCCAGCAGCTTAAAGGCAGGATCTGATATCGGGCAGTTCTTC.